These 14 T cell receptor beta chains came from one sample sequenced in a study of T cell repertoires in cytomegalovirus infection. Using its own MiXCR run on the reads, TCRdb lists one record per CDR3 protein. The sample shows around 260,000 distinct CDR3 sequences, 8% to 9.5% of them seen only once. The sample was PBMCs. Source of these receptors: a human donor in good health (CMV status not recorded). Some clones in this sample may be carry-over from other donors' samples.

This clonotype has a count of ten or more. V and J are TRBV30 and TRBJ1-1; 7 nucleotides align to TRBD1. This CDR3 has 12 amino acids. Germline CDR1 reads GTSNPN; CDR2 reads SVGIG (reference sequence). Trimming cost V 2 bases and J 7 bases; bases outside gene matches: 4. DNA of the CDR3: TGTGCCTGGAGTCCACGGGACAGTGAAGCTTTCTTT. Its protein product is CAWSPRDSEAFF.

There are many counts of this clonotype. The chain has TRBV20-1 and TRBJ1-3; D gene uncertain. This CDR3 is 12 amino acids long. Germline V lookup: CDR1 DFQATT, CDR2 SNEGSKA (reference sequence). Trimming cost V 6 bases and J 0 bases, with 6 bases left between them. The CDR3 reads CSAQYSGNTIYF. The CDR3 DNA reads TGCAGTGCGCAGTACTCTGGAAACACCATATATTTT.

This clonotype was detected many times. This chain joins TRBV7-8 and TRBJ2-7, with TRBD2 identical over 9 bases. Germline V gene sequence: CDR1 SGHVS, CDR2 FQNEAQ. There are 15 residues in the CDR3. V lost 5 bases to trimming and J lost 4 bases; unmatched junction nucleotides: 9. The CDR3 DNA reads as TGTGCCAGCAGCAAAACTAATAGCGGGGGATACGAGCAGTACTTC. Protein: CASSKTNSGGYEQYF.

This clonotype was recorded many times. V usage is TRBV7-9 and J usage is TRBJ2-7; maybe TRBD1 (6 bases). The V and J ends lost 5 bases and 2 bases respectively, with 22 bases between them. Germline-derived CDR1 and CDR2 are SEHNR and FQNEAQ (reference sequence). The CDR3 is made up of 17 amino acids. CDR3 in amino acids: CASSTSTGTPNPYEQYF. CDR3 DNA: TGTGCCAGCAGCACTTCAACCGGGACACCGAACCCCTACGAGCAGTACTTC.

This clonotype was found once. One base away lies a much larger clone, so this may be a sequencing read error. The chain is built from TRBV7-2 and TRBJ2-7; possible D gene TRBD1, 5 bases. V lost 4 bases, J lost 9 bases, and 19 bases lay in between. The CDR3 has 14 amino acids. Per the germline V gene, CDR1 is SGHTA and CDR2 is FQGNSA. The DNA for the CDR3 is TGTGCCAGCAGCTGGGGCCAGAAAAACGAAGTGCAGTACTTC. Encoded protein: CASSWGQKNEVQYF.

This clonotype was counted ten times or more. J is TRBJ1-6 and V is TRBV7-2; the match to TRBD1 covers 7 bases. Germline trimming cut 3 bases from V and 8 bases from J; bases unmatched to any gene: 1. The CDR3 covers 13 residues. Germline assignment: CDR1 SGHTA and CDR2 FQGNSA. CDR3 sequence: CASSFDRDSPLHF. In nucleotides, the CDR3 is TGTGCCAGCAGCTTTGACAGGGATTCACCCCTCCACTTT.

This clonotype was recorded many times. This rearrangement joins TRBV7-2 to TRBJ1-2; 8 bases match TRBD1. CDR3 length equals 15 residues. V was clipped by 3 bases and J by 0 bases; unmatched bases: 3. Germline CDR1 reads SGHTA; CDR2 reads FQGNSA. Here the CDR3 DNA reads TGTGCCAGCAGCTTTGGACAGGGAGCTAACTATGGCTACACCTTC. Amino acids: CASSFGQGANYGYTF.

This chain joins TRBV20-1 and TRBJ2-3; the D call may be TRBD1 or TRBD2 (5 bases each). The CDR3 consists of 13 residues. V shed 5 bases and J shed 6 bases, with 15 bases lying between them. Germline assignment: CDR1 DFQATT and CDR2 SNEGSKA (reference sequence). The CDR3 is CSAVPGAQDTQYF. Written as DNA, the CDR3 is TGCAGTGCTGTGCCCGGGGCGCAGGATACGCAGTATTTT.

This clonotype was picked up many times. This CDR3 reads CASSRDRGHTGELFF. CDR3 DNA sequence: TGTGCCAGCAGCAGGGACAGGGGGCACACCGGGGAGCTGTTTTTT. The J gene is TRBJ2-2, the V gene TRBV5-5; 12 nucleotides line up with TRBD1. V lost 4 bases to trimming and J lost 3 bases; unmatched junction nucleotides: 1. CDR1 is SGHKS, CDR2 YYEKEE, per germline (reference sequence). The CDR3 contains 15 residues. The variable domain in full, completed from reference TRBV5-5 and TRBJ2-2, reads DAGVTQSPTHLIKTRGQQVTLRCSPISGHKSVSWYQQVLGQGPQFIFQYYEKEERGRGNFPDRFSARQFPNYSSELNVNALLLGDSALYLCASSRDRGHTGELFFGEGSRLTVL.

The table lists this clonotype with many counts. The chain has TRBV7-2 and TRBJ2-3, with 9 positions matching TRBD2. Trimming cost V 4 bases and J 6 bases; bases outside gene matches: 8. The CDR3 consists of 15 residues. The germline gives CDR1 SGHTA, CDR2 FQGNSA. The CDR3, as DNA: TGTGCCAGCAGCTCCTTAGCGGGGGCGACGGATACGCAGTATTTT. Amino acid sequence: CASSSLAGATDTQYF.

The chain combines TRBV7-2 with TRBJ1-3, with 8 bases lining up with TRBD1. Germline CDR1 is SGHTA and CDR2 is FQGNSA. This CDR3 comprises 14 residues. The trim removed 5 bases at V and 2 bases at J, leaving 2 bases unmatched. CDR3 DNA: TGTGCCAGCAGCCCAGGGGGCACTGGAAACACCATATATTTT. Translation gives CASSPGGTGNTIYF.

In this sample, this clonotype turned up a few times. This chain uses TRBV7-6 with TRBJ2-5, with TRBD1 matching over 8 bases. The junction had 8 bases not matched to a gene; V was cut back by 5 bases and J by 9 bases. The CDR3 runs to 13 residues. In germline, CDR1 is SGHVS, CDR2 FNYEAQ. The CDR3 loop is CASSQRQGLAQYF. DNA of the CDR3: TGTGCCAGCAGCCAAAGACAGGGGTTGGCCCAGTACTTC.

At least ten counts were recorded for this clonotype. This chain connects TRBV18 to TRBJ1-1; D is undetermined. Germline lookup yields CDR1 KGHSH and CDR2 LQKENI. The CDR3 loop spans 13 amino acids. The V end lost 0 bases, the J end lost 0 bases, and 2 bases lay between the germline ends. The CDR3 DNA reads as TGTGCCAGCTCACCACCGTTGAACACTGAAGCTTTCTTT. Its protein product is CASSPPLNTEAFF.

In its sample, this clonotype was seen a few times. The chain combines TRBV20-1 with TRBJ1-5, with D possibly matching TRBD1 (6 bases). Trimming pared 5 bases from V and 3 bases from J, leaving 20 bases between. This CDR3 is 16 amino acids long. Looked up from germline, CDR1 is DFQATT and CDR2 is SNEGSKA (reference sequence). CDR3 DNA sequence: TGCAGTGCTGCGGGTGGGGCCGGGGGCCTCAATCAGCCCCAGCATTTT. As protein: CSAAGGAGGLNQPQHF.